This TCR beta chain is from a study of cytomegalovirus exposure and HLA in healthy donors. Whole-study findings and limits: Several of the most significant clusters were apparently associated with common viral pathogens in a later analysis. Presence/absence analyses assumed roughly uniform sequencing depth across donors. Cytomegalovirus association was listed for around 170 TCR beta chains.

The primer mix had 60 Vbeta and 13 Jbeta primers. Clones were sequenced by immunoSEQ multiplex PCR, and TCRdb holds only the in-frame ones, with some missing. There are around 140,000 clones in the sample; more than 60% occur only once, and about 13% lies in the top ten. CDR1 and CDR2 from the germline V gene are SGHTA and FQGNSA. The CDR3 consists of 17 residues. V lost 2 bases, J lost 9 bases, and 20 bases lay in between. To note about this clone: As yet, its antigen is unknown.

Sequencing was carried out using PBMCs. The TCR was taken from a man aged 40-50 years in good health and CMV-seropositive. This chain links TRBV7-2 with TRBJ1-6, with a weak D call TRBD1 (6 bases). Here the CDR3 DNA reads TGTGCCAGCAGCTTAACTATTTGGGCAGGGGAGGGTTCACCCCTCCACTTT. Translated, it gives CASSLTIWAGEGSPLHF.